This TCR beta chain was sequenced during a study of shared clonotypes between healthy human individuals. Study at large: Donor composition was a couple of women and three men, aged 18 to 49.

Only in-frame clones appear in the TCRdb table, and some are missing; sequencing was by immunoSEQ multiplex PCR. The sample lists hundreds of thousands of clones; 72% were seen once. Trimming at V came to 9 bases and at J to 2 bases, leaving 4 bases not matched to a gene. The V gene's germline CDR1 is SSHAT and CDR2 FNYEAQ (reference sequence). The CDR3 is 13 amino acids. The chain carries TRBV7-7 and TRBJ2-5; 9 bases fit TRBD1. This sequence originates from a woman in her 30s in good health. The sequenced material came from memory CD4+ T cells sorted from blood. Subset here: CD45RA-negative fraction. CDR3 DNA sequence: TGTGCCAGTGGACAGGGGTATCAAGAGACCCAGTACTTC. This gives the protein CASGQGYQETQYF.